These T cell receptor beta chains were read from a single sample in a study of blood T cell repertoires in COVID-19. Profiling relied on immunoSEQ multiplex PCR, and the TCRdb table lists in-frame clones only, not all of them. In the table there are over 50,000 clones, approximately 84% of which are singletons. The sample comprised peripheral blood. These receptors originate from a human donor in a cohort sampled during active COVID-19. Both conserved end residues are part of each CDR3. The D gene is left open where the match is weak. A row's size may be missing; if present it is once, few, many or a size class.

TRBV7-9	NA	TRBD2	TRBJ2-7	CASALAGTYEQYF	TGTGCCAGCGCACTAGCGGGGACCTACGAGCAGTACTTC
TRBV7-8	few	TRBD1	TRBJ1-5	CASSLGGTGGNQPQHF	TGTGCCAGCAGCTTAGGTGGGACAGGGGGCAATCAGCCCCAGCATTTT
TRBV7-3	NA	NA	TRBJ2-2	CASRRGSVAGELFF	TGTGCCAGCAGGCGGGGCAGCGTCGCCGGGGAGCTGTTTTTT
TRBV20-1	NA	NA	TRBJ2-4	CSARNGNIQYF	TGCAGTGCTAGAAACGGAAACATTCAGTACTTC
TRBV5-5	NA	TRBD2	TRBJ2-1	CASSLRLAGGPYEQFF	TGTGCCAGCAGCTTGCGCCTAGCGGGAGGGCCGTATGAGCAGTTCTTC
TRBV4-1	NA	TRBD1	TRBJ2-1	CASSQGIQGAYNEQFF	TGCGCCAGCAGCCAAGGGATCCAGGGGGCCTACAATGAGCAGTTCTTC
TRBV7-9	few	TRBD1	TRBJ1-5	CASSDRGSQPQHF	TGTGCCAGCAGTGACAGGGGTAGTCAGCCCCAGCATTTT
TRBV9	NA	NA	TRBJ2-1	CASSSQQGYNEQFF	TGTGCCAGCAGCTCTCAGCAGGGTTACAATGAGCAGTTCTTC
TRBV5-6	NA	NA	TRBJ1-4	CASTGGEKLFF	TGTGCCAGCACCGGGGGAGAAAAACTGTTTTTT
TRBV19	NA	NA	TRBJ1-1	CASSITKGTEAFF	TGTGCCAGTAGTATTACGAAGGGGACTGAAGCTTTCTTT
TRBV14	NA	NA	TRBJ2-3	CASSQVGQDTQYF	TGTGCCAGCAGCCAAGTGGGGCAAGATACGCAGTATTTT
TRBV27	once	NA	TRBJ2-7	CASSFGGTRLKQYF	TGTGCCAGCAGTTTCGGCGGGACTCGTCTAAAGCAGTACTTC
TRBV4-2	NA	NA	TRBJ2-5	CASSQALTGMQETQYF	TGTGCCAGCAGCCAGGCCCTTACAGGGATGCAAGAGACCCAGTACTTC
TRBV29-1	NA	NA	TRBJ2-3	CSAPGAGHRRLGTDTQYF	TGCAGCGCCCCGGGTGCGGGGCATCGCCGCCTAGGTACAGATACGCAGTATTTT
TRBV19	NA	NA	TRBJ2-1	CASRPLTSYNEQFF	TGTGCCAGTAGGCCGCTTACTTCCTACAATGAGCAGTTCTTC
TRBV15	NA	NA	TRBJ1-6	CATSGPRESPLHF	TGTGCCACCAGCGGCCCCCGGGAATCACCCCTCCACTTT
TRBV4-2	once	TRBD2	TRBJ2-5	CASSQATSGLQETQYF	TGTGCCAGCAGCCAAGCGACTAGCGGACTACAAGAGACCCAGTACTTC
TRBV11-3	NA	TRBD1	TRBJ1-2	CASSFDRGGYTF	TGTGCCAGCAGCTTCGACAGGGGCGGCTACACCTTC
TRBV19	NA	TRBD1	TRBJ1-2	CASQGRTGVSNYGYTF	TGTGCCAGTCAGGGACGGACAGGGGTTAGTAACTATGGCTACACCTTC
TRBV28	NA	TRBD1	TRBJ1-2	CASRLKGGGYTF	TGTGCCAGCAGACTCAAAGGGGGCGGCTACACCTTC
TRBV7-9	NA	TRBD1	TRBJ1-3	CASRTGQGSGNTIYF	TGTGCCAGCAGGACGGGACAGGGGTCCGGAAACACCATATATTTT
TRBV7-9	NA	TRBD1	TRBJ1-2	CASSLMGQGHYGYTF	TGTGCCAGCAGCTTAATGGGACAGGGGCACTATGGCTACACCTTC
TRBV6-5	NA	NA	TRBJ2-5	CASRLTGQETQYF	TGTGCCAGCAGGTTGACAGGCCAAGAGACCCAGTACTTC
TRBV18	NA	NA	TRBJ1-1	CASSIYSGQKNTEAFF	TGTGCCAGCTCAATTTATTCTGGACAAAAGAACACTGAAGCTTTCTTT
TRBV27	NA	TRBD2	TRBJ2-1	CASIVRAGEDMAYNEQFF	TGTGCCAGCATAGTCCGAGCGGGAGAAGATATGGCCTACAATGAGCAGTTCTTC
TRBV29-1	NA	NA	TRBJ1-1	CSVGAQVMNTEAFF	TGCAGCGTTGGGGCCCAGGTGATGAACACTGAAGCTTTCTTT
TRBV28	NA	NA	TRBJ2-3	CASSLGDTSRDTQYF	TGTGCCAGCAGTTTGGGGGACACCAGCCGGGATACGCAGTATTTT
TRBV28	few	NA	TRBJ1-6	CATGELSSYNSPLHF	TGTGCCACAGGGGAGTTAAGCTCCTATAATTCACCCCTCCACTTT
TRBV7-2	NA	NA	TRBJ2-3	CASSPRLADTQYF	TGTGCCAGCAGCCCGAGGTTGGCAGATACGCAGTATTTT
TRBV28	NA	TRBD1	TRBJ1-5	CASSLIGTGKGQPQHF	TGTGCCAGCAGTCTGATCGGGACAGGGAAAGGCCAGCCCCAGCATTTT
TRBV30	NA	NA	TRBJ1-5	CAWSLRIGHNQPQHF	TGTGCCTGGAGCCTCCGGATAGGACACAATCAGCCCCAGCATTTT
TRBV6-5	once	NA	TRBJ2-5	CASIPPTSQETQYF	TGTGCCAGCATTCCGCCCACCAGCCAAGAGACCCAGTACTTC
TRBV6-2/TRBV6-3	NA	NA	TRBJ2-7	CASSGQAPYEQYF	TGTGCCAGCAGTGGTCAAGCTCCTTACGAGCAGTACTTC
TRBV28	NA	NA	TRBJ1-5	CASIPRSQVKQPQHF	TGTGCCAGCATCCCCCGATCACAGGTGAAACAGCCCCAGCATTTT
TRBV6-5	NA	NA	TRBJ1-2	CASGRGPHYGYTF	TGTGCCAGCGGGCGGGGGCCCCACTATGGCTACACCTTC